A selection of T cell receptor beta chains follows, all from one sample in a study of cytomegalovirus exposure and HLA in healthy donors. The assay was immunoSEQ multiplex PCR, and TCRdb's table has in-frame clones only and misses some. Altogether 210,000 or so clones are present, roughly 84% being singletons, with the ten largest covering 1.3%. The sequenced sample was PBMCs. These receptors were collected from a human donor in good health. Each CDR3 is given with its conserved first and last residue. D genes are given only for firm matches. Not all rows give a size; the values are once, few, many and, for expanded clones, a class.

TRBV7-3,TRBD1,TRBJ2-1,NA,CASSRRQGRGAEQFF,TGTGCCAGCAGCCGGCGACAGGGAAGAGGCGCTGAGCAGTTCTTC
TRBV7-9,NA,TRBJ2-3,NA,CASSTGARGGDTQYF,TGTGCCAGCAGTACAGGTGCCAGGGGAGGGGATACGCAGTATTTT
TRBV28,NA,TRBJ2-1,NA,CASSPTSRDEQFF,TGTGCCAGCAGTCCGACTAGTCGCGATGAGCAGTTCTTC
TRBV6-5,TRBD2,TRBJ2-7,NA,CASSYRGLADYEQYF,TGTGCCAGCAGTTACCGGGGACTAGCTGACTACGAGCAGTACTTC
TRBV11-1,NA,TRBJ2-3,few,CASSPEWGETQYF,TGTGCCAGCAGCCCGGAATGGGGCGAGACGCAGTATTTT
TRBV5-1,TRBD1,TRBJ2-3,NA,CASSSGTAPTDTQYF,TGCGCCAGCAGCTCCGGGACAGCCCCTACAGATACGCAGTATTTT
TRBV5-1,NA,TRBJ2-1,NA,CASSLSLASPLYNEQFF,TGCGCCAGCAGCTTGTCCCTAGCGTCCCCCCTCTACAATGAGCAGTTCTTC
TRBV4-2,NA,TRBJ2-2,NA,CASSLELSANTGELFF,TGTGCCAGCAGCCTCGAATTAAGCGCGAACACCGGGGAGCTGTTTTTT
TRBV6-5,TRBD2,TRBJ2-7,few,CASSIGAGGQEQYF,TGTGCCAGCTCTATAGGGGCGGGAGGACAAGAGCAGTACTTC
TRBV4-3,NA,TRBJ2-6,NA,CASSRSSGAGSGANVLTF,TGCGCCAGCAGCCGGAGTAGCGGAGCGGGCTCTGGGGCCAACGTCCTGACTTTC
TRBV6-1,NA,TRBJ2-7,NA,CASGRTQENGEQYF,TGTGCCAGCGGTCGGACACAAGAAAACGGCGAGCAGTACTTC
TRBV2,TRBD2,TRBJ2-2,NA,CASRRRSWTSGSTGELFF,TGTGCCAGCCGCCGGAGATCCTGGACTAGCGGGAGCACCGGGGAGCTGTTTTTT
TRBV6-1,TRBD1,TRBJ1-2,NA,CASSEADRGNGYTF,TGTGCCAGCAGTGAAGCGGACAGGGGAAATGGCTACACCTTC
TRBV10-1,TRBD2,TRBJ2-2,NA,CASSESTSGSRTGELFF,TGCGCCAGCAGTGAGTCGACTAGCGGGAGTCGCACCGGGGAGCTGTTTTTT
TRBV19,TRBD1,TRBJ2-3,once,CASSKGQESTDTQYF,TGTGCCAGTAGTAAGGGACAGGAGAGCACAGATACGCAGTATTTT
TRBV13,NA,TRBJ2-7,NA,CASSLVGRGYEQYF,TGTGCCAGCAGCTTAGTAGGCAGGGGATACGAGCAGTACTTC
TRBV9,NA,TRBJ1-5,NA,CASGQGTYQPQHF,TGTGCCAGCGGCCAGGGAACATATCAGCCCCAGCATTTT
TRBV5-8,TRBD1,TRBJ1-3,once,CASSLVPTGVGNTIYF,TGTGCCAGCAGCTTGGTCCCGACAGGGGTCGGAAACACCATATATTTT
TRBV27,NA,TRBJ2-1,once,CASFWSRHSYNEQFF,TGTGCCAGCTTCTGGTCTCGACACTCCTACAATGAGCAGTTCTTC
TRBV2,TRBD2,TRBJ2-3,NA,CASRMGTSGPGAQYF,TGTGCCAGTCGCATGGGGACTAGCGGGCCAGGTGCGCAGTATTTT
TRBV6-6,TRBD1,TRBJ1-5,once,CASSYPTGQGQPQHF,TGTGCCAGCAGTTACCCAACAGGACAGGGCCAGCCCCAGCATTTT
TRBV28,TRBD1,TRBJ2-7,NA,CASSLHGTGSYEQYF,TGTGCCAGCAGTTTACATGGGACAGGGTCCTACGAGCAGTACTTC
TRBV6-1,NA,TRBJ2-1,NA,CASSEALDRYNEQFF,TGTGCCAGCAGTGAGGCTCTAGACCGCTACAATGAGCAGTTCTTC
TRBV7-2,TRBD2,TRBJ2-7,NA,CASSLVFSGTTYEQYF,TGTGCCAGCAGCTTAGTTTTTAGCGGGACGACCTACGAGCAGTACTTC
TRBV15,NA,TRBJ2-1,NA,CATSRSVQGGGQFF,TGTGCCACCAGCAGGTCAGTCCAAGGCGGAGGGCAGTTCTTC
TRBV5-1,TRBD1,TRBJ2-4,few,CASSPVGTGGSNIQYF,TGCGCCAGCAGCCCGGTGGGGACAGGGGGCTCGAACATTCAGTACTTC
TRBV7-9,NA,TRBJ2-7,NA,CASSLGLSFQSSYEQYF,TGTGCCAGCAGCTTAGGACTCTCATTCCAAAGCTCCTACGAGCAGTACTTC
TRBV6-6,TRBD1,TRBJ2-3,NA,CASSYRGQGGTDTQYF,TGTGCCAGCAGTTACCGGGGACAGGGAGGCACAGATACGCAGTATTTT
TRBV19,TRBD2,TRBJ2-7,NA,CASSIGAGVYEQYF,TGTGCCAGTAGTATCGGGGCGGGAGTCTACGAGCAGTACTTC
TRBV7-8,NA,TRBJ1-1,NA,CASSFRLGTTPGGTEAFF,TGTGCCAGCAGCTTCAGGCTCGGGACAACTCCTGGCGGCACTGAAGCTTTCTTT
TRBV5-1,TRBD2,TRBJ2-3,NA,CASSLGGSGTDTQYF,TGCGCCAGCAGCTTGGGCGGGAGCGGCACAGATACGCAGTATTTT
TRBV7-9,NA,TRBJ2-2,NA,CASSLKGAGSPGELFF,TGTGCCAGCAGCTTAAAGGGGGCGGGGTCCCCCGGGGAGCTGTTTTTT
TRBV6-6,NA,TRBJ1-2,NA,CASSKPSTGIQYGYTF,TGTGCCAGCAGTAAACCATCGACAGGAATACAATATGGCTACACCTTC
TRBV6-1,NA,TRBJ2-1,once,CASSEQLYYNEQFF,TGTGCCAGCAGTGAACAACTGTACTACAATGAGCAGTTCTTC
TRBV9,TRBD2,TRBJ2-1,NA,CASSASGRASYEQFF,TGTGCCAGCAGCGCCAGCGGGAGGGCCTCATACGAGCAGTTCTTC
TRBV19,TRBD2,TRBJ2-1,NA,CASTYPGGVAGGDEQFF,TGTGCCAGTACCTATCCCGGGGGGGTAGCGGGAGGTGATGAGCAGTTCTTC
TRBV19,NA,TRBJ1-2,NA,CASSYRDYGYTF,TGTGCCAGTTCTTACAGGGACTATGGCTACACCTTC